The 21 T cell receptor beta chains given below trace back to one sample, sequenced in a study of T-cell memory formation after mild COVID-19. Each CDR3 protein gets one entry after TCRdb re-called the 5' RACE reads with MiXCR. Of about 470,000 distinct CDR3 sequences in the sample, approximately 18% were seen once. Material: PBMCs or a T cell subset sorted from them (not recorded which). These receptors were taken from an adult woman who had mild COVID-19 (a few samples of this study predate the infection). Cell type and time point are not known.

V is TRBV5-1 and J is TRBJ1-1; a possible D gene is TRBD1 (5 bases). The CDR3 has 15 amino acids. Germline CDR1 SGHRS, CDR2 YFSETQ. V gave up 0 bases and J gave up 1 base, with 10 bases separating them. In DNA form, the CDR3 reads TGCGCCAGCAGCTTGGAAGGGGCCAGGAACACTGAAGCTTTCTTT. Translating gives CASSLEGARNTEAFF.

This clonotype showed up just a few times. The chain has TRBV7-9 and TRBJ2-1, with 8 bases lining up with TRBD2. V gave up 6 bases and J gave up 4 bases; unmatched junction bases: 2. CDR1 and CDR2 from the germline V gene are SEHNR and FQNEAQ (reference sequence). CDR3 length: 13 residues. This chain's CDR3 is CASRREGYNEQFF. CDR3 DNA sequence: TGTGCCAGCAGACGGGAGGGGTACAATGAGCAGTTCTTC.

For this clonotype: One junction end does not reproduce the germline sequence, and a read error may be involved. The chain's CDR3 is CASSSRDSEYNEQFF. For the CDR3, the DNA is TGTGCTAGCAGCTCCCGGGACTCCGAGTACAATGAGCAGTTCTTC. The gene calls are TRBV7-7 and TRBJ2-1, with D possibly TRBD2 on 6 matching bases. From germline, CDR1 is SSHAT and CDR2 FNYEAQ (reference sequence). This CDR3 is built from 15 residues.

This clonotype was observed a few times. The V and J genes are TRBV7-2 and TRBJ2-5; maybe TRBD2 (5 bases). The germline gives CDR1 SGHTA, CDR2 FQGNSA. V shed 5 bases and J shed 5 bases, with 12 bases lying between them. The CDR3 runs to 13 residues. CDR3: CASSVEDWETQYF. CDR3 DNA sequence: TGTGCCAGCAGCGTCGAGGACTGGGAGACCCAGTACTTC. Drawing the rest from reference TRBV7-2 and TRBJ2-5, the complete variable domain is GAGVSQSPSNKVTEKGKDVELRCDPISGHTALYWYRQSLGQGLEFLIYFQGNSAPDKSGLPSDRFSAERTGGSVSTLTIQRTQQEDSAVYLCASSVEDWETQYFGPGTRLLVL.

In its sample, this clonotype was seen a few times. The V call is TRBV16, the J call TRBJ1-1; 11 bases line up with TRBD1. The CDR3 consists of 15 residues. Germline assignment: CDR1 KGHSY and CDR2 FQNENV. With 4 bases clipped from V and 5 bases from J, the junction kept 6 bases outside the gene matches. CDR3 sequence: CASSPWTGGETEAFF. The CDR3 coding sequence is TGTGCCAGCAGCCCTTGGACAGGGGGCGAGACTGAAGCTTTCTTT. The full variable domain, in which reference TRBV16 and TRBJ1-1 provide the parts outside the CDR3, is GEEVAQTPKHLVRGEGQKAKLYCAPIKGHSYVFWYQQVLKNEFKFLISFQNENVFDETGMPKERFSAKCLPNSPCSLEIQATKLEDSAVYFCASSPWTGGETEAFFGQGTRLTVV.

In this sample, this clonotype turned up a few times. The chain has TRBV30 and TRBJ1-2; TRBD1 might be the D (5 bases). The CDR3 totals 14 residues. Per germline, CDR1 GTSNPN and CDR2 SVGIG (reference sequence). The CDR3 loop is CASHPRQSDYGYTF. In nucleotides, the CDR3 is TGTGCTTCCCATCCTCGACAGTCCGACTATGGCTACACCTTC.

The rearrangement uses TRBV4-1 and TRBJ2-1, with D uncertain. The CDR3 runs to 12 residues. V lost 0 bases, J lost 10 bases, and 7 bases lay in between. Germline CDR1 is MGHRA and CDR2 is YSYEKL. The CDR3 here is CASSQDSPEQFF. CDR3 nucleotide sequence: TGCGCCAGCAGCCAAGATTCTCCAGAGCAGTTCTTC.

The chain carries TRBV30 and TRBJ1-6, with 8 bases aligning to TRBD1. The V gene's germline CDR1 is GTSNPN and CDR2 SVGIG (reference sequence). CDR3 size: 16 residues. Losses at the gene ends were 4 bases for V and 5 bases for J; bases not matched to a gene: 10. CDR3 loop: CAWNEGWDRHNSPLHF. As DNA, the CDR3 is TGTGCCTGGAATGAGGGATGGGACAGGCATAATTCACCCCTCCACTTT.

In this sample, this clonotype turned up a few times. V usage is TRBV29-1 and J usage is TRBJ1-2; D is perhaps TRBD1 (5 bases). Germline CDR1 reads SQVTM; CDR2 reads ANQGSEA. Trimming shortened V by 7 bases and J by 6 bases, and 18 bases separated the two germline ends. The CDR3 extends over 13 amino acids. The CDR3 protein is CSAAGLNVHGYTF. CDR3 nucleotide sequence: TGCAGCGCCGCGGGACTTAATGTACATGGCTACACCTTC.

This clonotype turned up a few times. The rearrangement links TRBV5-1 to TRBJ2-3; 11 bases map to TRBD1. V lost 4 bases to trimming and J lost 6 bases; unmatched junction nucleotides: 7. CDR3 size: 15 residues. CDR1 is SGHRS and CDR2 is YFSETQ in the germline V gene. The CDR3 sequence: CASSLGQGGMDTQYF. Here the CDR3 DNA reads TGCGCCAGCAGCCTGGGACAGGGGGGAATGGATACGCAGTATTTT.

This chain connects TRBV4-2 to TRBJ1-4; possible D gene TRBD1, 5 bases. CDR1 and CDR2 from the germline V gene are LGHNA and YNFKEQ. This CDR3 spans 17 amino acids. The ends were cut back, 0 bases at V and 10 bases at J, with 21 bases in the middle. The CDR3 sequence is CASSQEIGTERGGKLFF. The CDR3 DNA reads TGTGCCAGCAGCCAAGAGATAGGAACAGAGAGGGGTGGAAAACTGTTTTTT.

A few counts support this clonotype. This chain joins TRBV9 and TRBJ2-5; possible D gene TRBD2, 6 bases. CDR1 and CDR2 (germline): SGDLS, YYNGEE. V lost 0 bases and J lost 2, with 11 bases in between. The CDR3 is 15 residues long. The CDR3 sequence: CASSVAPGEQETQYF. The DNA for the CDR3 is TGTGCCAGCAGCGTAGCCCCGGGGGAACAAGAGACCCAGTACTTC.

This clonotype has a handful of counts. The V call is TRBV7-2, the J call TRBJ2-7, with TRBD2 matching 7 bases. Germline assignment: CDR1 SGHTA and CDR2 FQGNSA. The V gene end was trimmed by 5 bases and the J gene end by 6 bases; junction bases not matched to a gene: 7. CDR3 size: 13 residues. CDR3 sequence (DNA): TGTGCCAGCAGCCAATCTAGCGGAGGCGAGCAGTACTTC. This sequence encodes CASSQSSGGEQYF.

This clonotype was seen more than once but under ten times. In DNA form, the CDR3 reads TGTGCTCCCATGGGGTTCAGTGCTGAAGCTTTCTTT. This translates into CAPMGFSAEAFF. This chain links TRBV12-3 or TRBV12-4 with TRBJ1-1; no clear D gene. The CDR3 covers 12 residues.

Many counts were recorded for this clonotype. The chain links TRBV5-6 to TRBJ2-7; TRBD1 matches 8 bases. The CDR3 totals 15 residues. The junction had 4 bases not matched to a gene; V was cut back by 2 bases and J by 0 bases. From germline, CDR1 is SGHDT and CDR2 YYEEEE. CDR3 loop: CASSLLGQASYEQYF. DNA of the CDR3: TGTGCCAGCAGCTTATTGGGACAGGCCTCCTACGAGCAGTACTTC.

The chain uses TRBV28 and TRBJ2-1; no clear D gene. This CDR3 contains 13 residues. V dropped 6 bases and J dropped 6 bases, with 12 bases sitting between them. Germline lookup yields CDR1 MDHEN and CDR2 SYDVKM. The CDR3 loop is CASSRQVANEQFF. The CDR3 DNA is TGTGCCAGCAGCCGCCAGGTGGCCAATGAGCAGTTCTTC.

The rearrangement uses TRBV19 and TRBJ2-7, with D perhaps TRBD2 (6 bases). CDR1 is LNHDA, CDR2 SQIVND, per germline (reference sequence). The V end lost 7 bases, the J end lost 2 bases, and 18 bases lay between the germline ends. This CDR3 is built from 15 residues. The CDR3, as DNA: TGTGCCAGTACCCCGGGACTCTTCGGGACCTACGAGCAGTACTTC. Translating it yields CASTPGLFGTYEQYF.

This clonotype was recorded at least ten times. The rearrangement links TRBV12-3 or TRBV12-4 to TRBJ2-3, with no clear D. The CDR3 spans 14 residues. V lost 2 bases, J lost 1 base, and 7 bases lay in between. As DNA, the CDR3 is TGTGCCAGCAGTTTACGTATGGGCACAGATACGCAGTATTTT. Translating it yields CASSLRMGTDTQYF.

The chain links TRBV5-6 to TRBJ2-7, with 7 bases fitting TRBD1. The ends lost 2 bases at V and 3 bases at J; junction bases unmatched: 5. CDR1 is SGHDT, CDR2 YYEEEE, per germline. CDR3 length equals 14 residues. CDR3 region: CASSFRDSNYEQYF. DNA for the CDR3: TGTGCCAGCAGCTTCCGGGACAGCAACTACGAGCAGTACTTC.

This clonotype was observed a handful of times. The junction differs from germline at one of its ends, possibly a read error. The chain carries TRBV18 and TRBJ2-7, with a possible D match to TRBD2 (6 bases). The CDR3 has 16 residues. Germline V CDR1 and CDR2: KGHSH, LQKENI. The CDR3 DNA follows: TGTGCCAGCTCACCCATCCCCGGGAGAGGCACCTACGAGCAGTCCTTC. Its translation is CASSPIPGRGTYEQSF.

The V call is TRBV7-3, the J call TRBJ2-3; TRBD2 aligns across 9 bases. The V segment lost 2 bases and the J segment 4 bases; nucleotides outside the gene matches: 1. Germline V gene sequence: CDR1 SGHTA, CDR2 FQGTGA. This CDR3 region has 14 residues. The CDR3 DNA sequence: TGTGCCAGCAGCTTAGGGACTAGCCCAGATACGCAGTATTTT. Translation: CASSLGTSPDTQYF.